This T cell receptor beta chain was observed in a study of T cell changes during pregnancy in multiple sclerosis. Repertoires were generated with immunoSEQ multiplex PCR, while TCRdb's copy carries only in-frame clones and drops some. The top ten hold 0.38% of the sample, which has 58,000 or so clones, 88% seen once. Germline V gives CDR1 GTSNPN, CDR2 SVGIG (reference sequence). V was clipped by 6 bases and J by 6 bases; unmatched bases: 1. The length of the CDR3 is 12 residues. The TCR was taken from a female donor with multiple sclerosis, enrolled in a pregnancy study. V is TRBV30 and J is TRBJ2-4; 11 bases are shared with TRBD1. Sequenced here: CD4+ T cells from peripheral blood mononuclear cells, sampled in the third trimester of pregnancy. CDR3 loop: CACGQGANIQYF. CDR3 DNA: TGTGCCTGCGGACAGGGGGCAAACATTCAGTACTTC.